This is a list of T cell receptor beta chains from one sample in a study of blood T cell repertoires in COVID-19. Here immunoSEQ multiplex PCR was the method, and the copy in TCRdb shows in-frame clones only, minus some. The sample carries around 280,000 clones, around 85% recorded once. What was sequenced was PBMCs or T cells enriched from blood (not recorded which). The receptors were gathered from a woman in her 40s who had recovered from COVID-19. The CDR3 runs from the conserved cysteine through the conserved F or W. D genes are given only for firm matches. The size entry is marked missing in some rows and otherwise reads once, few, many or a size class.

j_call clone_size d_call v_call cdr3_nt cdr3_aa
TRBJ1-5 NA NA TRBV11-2 TGTGCCAGCAGCTTACTCCTTAATCAGCCCCAGCATTTT CASSLLLNQPQHF
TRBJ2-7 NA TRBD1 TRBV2 TGTGCCAGCAGCAGGGGGCGGGAGCAGTACTTC CASSRGREQYF
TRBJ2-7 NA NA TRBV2 TGTGCCAGCAGTGAAGGAGGGATCCCCTACGAGCAGTACTTC CASSEGGIPYEQYF
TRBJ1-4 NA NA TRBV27 TGTGCCAGCAGTTTTTCCGGAACTAATGAAAAACTGTTTTTT CASSFSGTNEKLFF
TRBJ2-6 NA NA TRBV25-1 TGTGCCAGCAGTCCGCAGGCTGGGGCCAACGTCCTGACTTTC CASSPQAGANVLTF
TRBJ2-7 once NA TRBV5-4 TGTGCCAGCAGACGGTCAATGTCCTACGAGCAGTACTTC CASRRSMSYEQYF
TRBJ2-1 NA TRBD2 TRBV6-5 TGTGCCAGCAGAAAGGGACTAGCGAGCAATGAGCAGTTCTTC CASRKGLASNEQFF
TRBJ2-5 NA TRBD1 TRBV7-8 TGTGCCAGCAAGGACAGGGAGCAAGAGACCCAGTACTTC CASKDREQETQYF
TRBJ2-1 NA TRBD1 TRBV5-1 TGCGCCAGCAGCTTGACAAGACAGGGGACTTACAATGAGCAGTTCTTC CASSLTRQGTYNEQFF
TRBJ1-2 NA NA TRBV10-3 TGTGCCATCAGGGGGGGGCAGGGTAACTATGGCTACACCTTC CAIRGGQGNYGYTF
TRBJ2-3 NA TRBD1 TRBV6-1 TGTGCCAGCAGTGAAGTAGGAGGGACAGGGGCAGATACGCAGTATTTT CASSEVGGTGADTQYF
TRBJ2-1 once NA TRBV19 TGTGCCAGTAGTATTATCCTAGGGGTCGGCGGCGACAATGAGCAGTTCTTC CASSIILGVGGDNEQFF
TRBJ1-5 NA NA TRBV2 TGTGCCAGCAGCAGACGGGACAATCAGCCCCAGCATTTT CASSRRDNQPQHF
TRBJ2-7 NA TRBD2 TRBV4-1 TGCGCCAGCAGCCAAACCGGGACTAGCGTCTTCGAGCAGTACTTC CASSQTGTSVFEQYF